The rows below give T cell receptor beta chains drawn from one sample of a study of early T cells in non-severe SARS-CoV-2 infection. TCRdb fed the 5' RACE reads into MiXCR, producing one record per CDR3 protein. The sample contains about 40,000 distinct CDR3 sequences, about 8% of which appear only once. Sequences were derived from whole blood, sampled at baseline. Receptors were obtained from an adult who was a healthcare worker with PCR-confirmed SARS-CoV-2 infection or an uninfected control (not recorded which). CDR3s include the opening cysteine and the closing phenylalanine or tryptophan. The order of the fields is J gene, V gene, D gene, clone size, CDR3 DNA, CDR3 protein. A D gene is named only where the DNA matches it firmly. Clone size is stated in some rows and not others, as once, few, many or a class when expanded.

TRBJ2-3 TRBV30 . few TGTGCCTGGAGCGAGGGGGGCACAGATACGCAGTATTTT CAWSEGGTDTQYF
TRBJ1-6 TRBV7-8 . . TGTGCCAGCAGCTTACCCAGGGACAATTCACCCCTCCACTTT CASSLPRDNSPLHF
TRBJ1-1 TRBV4-1 . many TGCGCCAGCAGCCATGAAGGGGGGCCCCTTCGAAAGACTGAAGCTTTCTTT CASSHEGGPLRKTEAFF
TRBJ2-1 TRBV6-5 . . TGTGCCAGCAGATCCCGGGACAAACAGTTCTTC CASRSRDKQFF
TRBJ2-7 TRBV7-9 TRBD2 . TGTGCCAGCAGCTCGGGACTAGGGGTCTACGAGCAGTACTTC CASSSGLGVYEQYF
TRBJ1-6 TRBV20-1 . many TGCAGTGCTAAGGACAGTCCGGACTCACCCCTCCACTTT CSAKDSPDSPLHF
TRBJ2-7 TRBV2 . . TGTGCCAGCAGTGAAAAGGGGAATCGGTACTTC CASSEKGNRYF
TRBJ2-5 TRBV7-9 . few TGTGCCAGCAGCCCGGGATCCCTGGGGCAAGAGACCCAGTACTTC CASSPGSLGQETQYF
TRBJ1-6 TRBV9 . . TGTGCCAGCAGCCCCCAGGTACAGGCCAACGCACCCCTCCACTTT CASSPQVQANAPLHF
TRBJ2-7 TRBV28 TRBD2 many TGTGCCAGCAGTTTATCCAGCGGGGGGACTTCCAGGAACGAGCAGTACTTC CASSLSSGGTSRNEQYF
TRBJ2-3 TRBV27 . few TGTGCCAGCACTGACGGCAGGAGTCCCCCAGATACGCAGTATTTT CASTDGRSPPDTQYF
TRBJ2-2 TRBV11-3 . many TGTGCCAGCAGCGCGATAGAGACCGGGGAGCTGTTTTTT CASSAIETGELFF
TRBJ2-2 TRBV7-6 . few TGTGCCAGCAGCTTAGCCCGGGACACCGGGGAGCTGTTTTTT CASSLARDTGELFF
TRBJ2-1 TRBV20-1 . medium-sized TGCAGTGCTAGAACCCCCCAGTGGAATGAGCAGTTCTTC CSARTPQWNEQFF
TRBJ2-5 TRBV20-1 TRBD2 many TGCAGTGCTAGGGGGACTAGCGGGGTCGAAATACAAGAGACCCAGTACTTC CSARGTSGVEIQETQYF
TRBJ2-1 TRBV20-1 . many TGCAGTGTTAACCTCGGGACCCATCGAGGACATGAGCAGTTCTTC CSVNLGTHRGHEQFF
TRBJ1-6 TRBV5-4 . few TGTGCCAGCAGCCCCACAGGGTCCTATAATTCACCCCTCCACTTT CASSPTGSYNSPLHF
TRBJ2-2 TRBV7-9 TRBD2 few TGTGCCAGCAGCTCGCTAGCGGGGGGGACCGGGGAGCTGTTTTTT CASSSLAGGTGELFF
TRBJ1-6 TRBV9 TRBD1 few TGTGCCAGCAGCGTGGGACAGGGAGGTTCACCCCTCCACTTT CASSVGQGGSPLHF
TRBJ2-1 TRBV7-9 . . TGTGCCAGCAGCTTAGTCGGGGGAGGTGAATACAATGAGCAGTTCTTC CASSLVGGGEYNEQFF
TRBJ2-7 TRBV6-5 . few TGTGCCAGCAGTTCCCCCGCTAAAGCAGGGGCTTACTCCTACGAGCAGTACTTC CASSSPAKAGAYSYEQYF
TRBJ2-7 TRBV27 . . TGTGCCAGCACCCCCAGGGCGAGCTCCTACGAGCAGTACTTC CASTPRASSYEQYF
TRBJ1-2 TRBV20-1 TRBD1 many TGCAGTGCTAGAGCCGGGACAGACTATGGCTACACCTTC CSARAGTDYGYTF
TRBJ2-1 TRBV2 . few TGTGCCAGCAGTGAATTTTTAGGGGAGCTGTGGCATGAGCAGTTCTTC CASSEFLGELWHEQFF
TRBJ2-1 TRBV5-5 TRBD1 many TGTGCCAGCAGCTTGGGGGAGGGGACAGGGGCTGAGTTCTTC CASSLGEGTGAEFF
TRBJ1-4 TRBV4-1 . few TGCGCCAGCAGCCAAGTGCGGAGTGAAAAACTGTTTTTT CASSQVRSEKLFF
TRBJ2-3 TRBV5-1 . few TGCGCCAGCAGCTTGGCTTTAGCGGCTAGCACAGATACGCAGTATTTT CASSLALAASTDTQYF
TRBJ1-5 TRBV12-3/TRBV12-4 . . TGTGCCAGCAGTTTTGAGAGAGGGCAGCCCCAGCATTTT CASSFERGQPQHF
TRBJ1-5 TRBV7-6 . many TGTGCCAGCAGCCCGGGGTCAAATCAGCCCCAGCATTTT CASSPGSNQPQHF
TRBJ1-4 TRBV12-3/TRBV12-4 . few TGTGCCACTTCGGGATGGGCCAGTGAAAAACTGTTTTTT CATSGWASEKLFF
TRBJ2-7 TRBV10-1 TRBD1 . TGCGCCAGCAGTAAAAGGACAGGGGGGGACCAGTACTTC CASSKRTGGDQYF
TRBJ2-6 TRBV5-1 . . TGCGCCAGCAGCCCAGGGTCGTCTGGGGCCAACGTCCTGACTTTC CASSPGSSGANVLTF
TRBJ2-7 TRBV20-1 . few TGCAGTGCCCAGACAGTATACCACGAGCAGTACTTC CSAQTVYHEQYF
TRBJ1-4 TRBV7-2 . . TGTGCCAGCAGCTCGGGGGGCCGGAATGAAAAACTGTTTTTT CASSSGGRNEKLFF
TRBJ2-2 TRBV6-5 . many TGTGCCAGCAGTGTACGACAGGACGGGGACGGGGAGCTGTTTTTT CASSVRQDGDGELFF
TRBJ2-7 TRBV11-3 . few TGTGCCAGCAGCTTATCGCCCGGCTACGAGCAGTACTTC CASSLSPGYEQYF
TRBJ1-4 TRBV3-1 . few TGTGCCAGCAGGCGGGACCCAACTAATGAAAAACTGTTTTTT CASRRDPTNEKLFF
TRBJ2-1 TRBV28 . few TGTGTCAGCAGTTCGACCCCTCCGGATGAGCAGTTCTTC CVSSSTPPDEQFF
TRBJ1-6 TRBV3-1 . few TGTGCCAGCAGCCAAGACCCACGGTGGGCACCCCTCCACTTT CASSQDPRWAPLHF
TRBJ2-1 TRBV7-2 . few TGTGCCAGCAGCTTAACAGACTACAATGAGCAGTTCTTC CASSLTDYNEQFF
TRBJ2-1 TRBV5-1 TRBD1 . TGCGCCAGCAGCCATTACAGGGGGAGCTCCTACAATGAGCAGTTCTTC CASSHYRGSSYNEQFF
TRBJ2-7 TRBV11-2 TRBD2 . TGTGCCAGCAGCGCAAGACTAGCGGGGATGGACGAGCAGTACTTC CASSARLAGMDEQYF
TRBJ2-7 TRBV5-1 . few TGCGCCAGCAGCTGGGACACCTTGGGGGAGCAGTACTTC CASSWDTLGEQYF
TRBJ2-7 TRBV27 TRBD1 . TGTGCCAGCAGTCCGAGACAGGGGGCTTTTCCCTACGAGCAGTACTTC CASSPRQGAFPYEQYF
TRBJ1-2 TRBV5-4 . few TGTGCCAGCAGCGCAGGTCTATTGTATGGCTACACCTTC CASSAGLLYGYTF
TRBJ2-7 TRBV6-2/TRBV6-3 TRBD1 few TGTGCCAGCTTCGCCCGGGACAGGGCCTACGAGCAGTACTTC CASFARDRAYEQYF
TRBJ2-7 TRBV2 . many TGTGCCAGCAGTCAGCTAATTGTCGCCAACGAGCAGTACTTC CASSQLIVANEQYF
TRBJ2-6 TRBV6-1 . many TGTGCCAGCATGGATCCCTCTGGGGCCAACGTCCTGACTTTC CASMDPSGANVLTF
TRBJ1-1 TRBV12-3/TRBV12-4 . . TGTGCCAGCAGTACCCGACCGGGGGCGAACACTGAAGCTTTCTTT CASSTRPGANTEAFF
TRBJ2-7 TRBV2 . many TGTGCCAGCAATCAGAGGGGAGACGAGCAGTACTTC CASNQRGDEQYF
TRBJ2-5 TRBV12-3/TRBV12-4 . many TGTGCCAGCAGCGAGGAAACTGGCTTAGGCGGCCAAGAGACCCAGTACTTC CASSEETGLGGQETQYF
TRBJ2-3 TRBV28 TRBD1 . TGTGCCAGCACCCCGGACAGGGGGCGTAGTACAGATACGCAGTATTTT CASTPDRGRSTDTQYF
TRBJ2-3 TRBV27 . few TGTACCAGCAGCCCGAGGGGAGGCCCAGATACGCAGTATTTT CTSSPRGGPDTQYF